Listed here is a single T cell receptor (beta chain). The data were obtained in a study of human T cells and chemical hapten exposure. Study-level information: Per-sample TCR yield variation was attributed mainly to small pooled library volume differences.

J lost 7 bases, V lost 0 bases, and 9 bases had no gene match. The CDR3 spans 17 residues. From germline, CDR1 is MNHEY and CDR2 SVGEGT. Described time point: patch test 3, about 24 weeks after DPC sensitization. The treatment here: therapeutic diphenylcyclopropenone sensitization with weekly scalp DPC. Individual cDNA molecules had unique molecular identifiers attached to them by the library. Each CDR3 protein is one row after TCRdb ran MiXCR on the RACE reads. The sample has about 110,000 distinct CDR3 sequences; roughly a third are singletons. The clonotype was recovered from a man in his forties or fifties with alopecia areata. Some clones in this sample may be carry-over from other donors' samples. Sequencing used whole blood, obtained in connection with sensitization to the hapten diphenylcyclopropenone (DPC). V gene TRBV6-2 or TRBV6-3 combines with J gene TRBJ2-1; 10 bases match TRBD2. CDR3 loop: CASSYSITSGIGNEQFF. The CDR3 nucleotides read TGTGCCAGCAGTTACTCGATAACTAGCGGGATTGGGAATGAGCAGTTCTTC.